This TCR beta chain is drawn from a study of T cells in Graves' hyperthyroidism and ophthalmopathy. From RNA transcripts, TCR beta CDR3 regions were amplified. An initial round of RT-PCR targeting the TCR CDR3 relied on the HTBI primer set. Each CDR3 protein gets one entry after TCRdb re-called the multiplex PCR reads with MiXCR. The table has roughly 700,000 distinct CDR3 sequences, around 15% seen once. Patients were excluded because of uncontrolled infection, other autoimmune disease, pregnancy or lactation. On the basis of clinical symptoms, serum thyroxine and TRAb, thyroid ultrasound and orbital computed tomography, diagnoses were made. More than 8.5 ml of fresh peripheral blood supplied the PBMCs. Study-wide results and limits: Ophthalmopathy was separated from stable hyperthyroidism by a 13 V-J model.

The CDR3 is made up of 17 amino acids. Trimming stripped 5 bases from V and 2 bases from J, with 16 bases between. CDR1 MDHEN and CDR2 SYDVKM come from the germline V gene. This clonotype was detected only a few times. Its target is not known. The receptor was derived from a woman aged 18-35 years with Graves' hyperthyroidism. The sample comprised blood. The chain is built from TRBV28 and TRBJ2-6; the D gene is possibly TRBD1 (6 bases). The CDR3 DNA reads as TGTGCCAGCAGTCCTACAGGGTCCGGAACTGGGGCCAACGTCCTGACTTTC. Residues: CASSPTGSGTGANVLTF.